This passage covers 12 T cell receptor beta chains from one sample sequenced in a study of blood T cell repertoires in COVID-19. The method was immunoSEQ multiplex PCR; TCRdb's version includes in-frame clones alone and lacks a portion of them. Counted here are about 200,000 clones, roughly 85% occurring once; the ten biggest clones make up approximately 5%. The sequenced sample was peripheral blood. The receptor source for this set is a woman older than 75 with acute or convalescent COVID-19.

This clone was counted between two and nine times. V is TRBV18 and J is TRBJ2-1; 10 positions agree with TRBD2. There are 17 residues in the CDR3. Germline trimming cut 3 bases from V and 5 bases from J; bases unmatched to any gene: 10. CDR1 and CDR2 from the germline V gene are KGHSH and LQKENI. CDR3 loop: CASSPYLAGEGNNEQFF. The CDR3 DNA sequence: TGTGCCAGCTCACCCTACCTAGCGGGAGAGGGGAACAATGAGCAGTTCTTC.

The V gene is TRBV7-2, the J gene TRBJ2-5; TRBD2 aligns across 7 bases. The CDR3 is 14 residues long. The germline CDR1 and CDR2 sequences are SGHTA and FQGNSA. The trim removed 5 bases at V and 4 bases at J, leaving 7 bases unmatched. In DNA form, the CDR3 reads TGTGCCAGCAGCCCCCCGGGGAGGGTAGAGACCCAGTACTTC. Its protein is CASSPPGRVETQYF.

This clone was seen once. The genes are TRBV18 and TRBJ1-6; unclear D gene. This CDR3 is built from 15 residues. Germline values: CDR1 KGHSH, CDR2 LQKENI. V lost 6 bases and J 2 bases, leaving 11 bases between the germline ends. The CDR3 loop reads CASSLGAPYNSPLHF. The CDR3 bases are TGTGCCAGCTCCCTGGGAGCTCCCTATAATTCACCCCTCCACTTT.

This clone appeared once. V usage is TRBV19 and J usage is TRBJ1-5; tentatively, D is TRBD1 (6 bases). V was cut by 6 bases and J by 7 bases, with 19 bases left in between. The CDR3 covers 15 residues. Germline assignment: CDR1 LNHDA and CDR2 SQIVND (reference sequence). CDR3 amino acids: CASSITGTRDQPQHF. The CDR3 coding sequence is TGTGCCAGTAGCATAACCGGGACAAGGGACCAGCCCCAGCATTTT.

The gene calls are TRBV6-6 and TRBJ2-7; TRBD2 might be the D (6 bases). The V end lost 5 bases, the J end lost 3 bases, and 17 bases lay between the germline ends. The germline V gene has CDR1 MNHNY and CDR2 SVGAGI (reference sequence). The CDR3 runs to 15 residues. The CDR3 nucleotides are TGTGCCAGCAGTAGTATAGCGGCTACTAGCTACGAGCAGTACTTC. It yields the protein CASSSIAATSYEQYF.

The chain is built from TRBV11-2 and TRBJ1-2, with 8 bases identical to TRBD1. The CDR3 runs to 15 residues. Trimming took 2 bases from V and 5 from J; bases not matched to a gene: 7. In germline, CDR1 is SGHAT, CDR2 FQNNGV. CDR3 coding DNA: TGTGCCAGCAGCTTAACCCGGGGACAGGCTTATGGCTACACCTTC. As protein: CASSLTRGQAYGYTF. Full variable domain (rest looked up from reference TRBV11-2 and TRBJ1-2): EAGVAQSPRYKIIEKRQSVAFWCNPISGHATLYWYQQILGQGPKLLIQFQNNGVVDDSQLPKDRFSAERLKGVDSTLKIQPAKLEDSAVYLCASSLTRGQAYGYTFGSGTRLTVV.

This chain connects TRBV11-2 to TRBJ2-3, with 7 bases fitting TRBD2. The CDR3 runs to 16 residues. Looked up from germline, CDR1 is SGHAT and CDR2 is FQNNGV. J lost 3 bases, V lost 5 bases, and 11 bases had no gene match. DNA of the CDR3: TGTGCCAGCAGCCCAGACGGCGGGAGCATAACAGATACGCAGTATTTT. Residues: CASSPDGGSITDTQYF.

V and J are TRBV18 and TRBJ2-7; possibly TRBD1 for D (6 bases). Trimming shortened V by 4 bases and J by 3 bases, and 13 bases separated the two germline ends. The CDR3 sequence is 14 residues long. Germline V gives CDR1 KGHSH, CDR2 LQKENI. The CDR3 DNA is TGTGCCAGCTCACGGGGGACACTAAACTACGAGCAGTACTTC. It yields the protein CASSRGTLNYEQYF.

The V call is TRBV4-1, the J call TRBJ2-1; D gene ambiguous. There are 16 residues in the CDR3. V shed 5 bases and J shed 0 bases, with 14 bases lying between them. The germline gives CDR1 MGHRA, CDR2 YSYEKL. CDR3 in DNA: TGCGCCAGCAGCACCCCCGTGTCGAGCTCCTACAATGAGCAGTTCTTC. Its protein is CASSTPVSSSYNEQFF.

V is TRBV7-2 and J is TRBJ1-1; no definite D call. Germline V gene lookup returns CDR1 SGHTA and CDR2 FQGNSA. CDR3 length: 13 amino acids. Trimming cost V 3 bases and J 0 bases, with 5 bases left between them. DNA for the CDR3: TGTGCCAGCAGCTTTCAGGTGAACACTGAAGCTTTCTTT. Amino acids: CASSFQVNTEAFF.

The chain has TRBV5-1 and TRBJ1-5, with D tentatively TRBD1 (5 bases). V was pared by 0 bases and J by 6 bases, with 10 bases between. CDR3 length: 14 residues. CDR1 SGHRS and CDR2 YFSETQ come from the germline V gene. In nucleotides, the CDR3 is TGCGCCAGCAGCTTGGGGCAGGGCACTCAGCCCCAGCATTTT. It codes for CASSLGQGTQPQHF.

V gene TRBV18 combines with J gene TRBJ2-7; D is possibly TRBD1 (6 bases). Germline V gives CDR1 KGHSH, CDR2 LQKENI. This CDR3 is built from 15 residues. The ends were cut back, 3 bases at V and 1 base at J, with 13 bases in the middle. CDR3 protein: CASSPQTGESYEQYF. DNA for the CDR3: TGTGCCAGCTCACCCCAGACAGGTGAATCCTACGAGCAGTACTTC. Based on the CDR3 plus reference TRBV18 and TRBJ2-7, the full variable domain is NAGVMQNPRHLVRRRGQEARLRCSPMKGHSHVYWYRQLPEEGLKFMVYLQKENIIDESGMPKERFSAEFPKEGPSILRIQQVVRGDSAAYFCASSPQTGESYEQYFGPGTRLTVT.